The next 24 T cell receptor beta chains were all read from a single sample in a study of identical twins (dated by TCRdb to the mid-2010s). Receptor amplification or capture employed 5' RACE. Sequencing was carried out with an Illumina HiSeq 2000. Starting from the raw public reads, TCRdb applied fastp trimming at Q25, assembled clones with MiXCR and retained in-frame beta chains. Identical CDR3 proteins give one entry, which carries the most common genes and DNA. The sample table holds 200,000 to 250,000 distinct CDR3 sequences, of which 5% to 7% were seen once. The biggest ten clones account for less than 15% of the sample. In addition, the sample was reused for a study of T cells expressing NK-cell markers.

Input material: CD8+ T cells sorted from blood. The source of these receptors is a woman younger than 30 in good health.

This clonotype has only a few counts. The chain recombines TRBV15 with TRBJ2-1; D uncertain. Germline CDR1 reads LNHNV; CDR2 reads YYDKDF (reference sequence). Trimming pared 3 bases from V and 5 bases from J, leaving 14 bases between. This CDR3 has 15 residues. CDR3 region: CATSSPPKAHNEQFF. The CDR3 DNA reads TGTGCCACCAGCAGCCCCCCTAAGGCCCACAATGAGCAGTTCTTC.

This clonotype turned up a few times. The rearrangement joins TRBV27 to TRBJ2-5; D may be TRBD1 or TRBD2 (5 bases each). Germline loops: CDR1 MNHEY, CDR2 SMNVEV (reference sequence). There are 15 residues in the CDR3. V was clipped by 6 bases and J by 3 bases, with 17 bases between them. DNA of the CDR3: TGTGCCAGCAGACACCAGAAGGGGCGGGAAGAGACCCAGTACTTC. Amino acids: CASRHQKGREETQYF.

This clonotype was observed at least ten times. The CDR3 here is CASSLTGSGNTIYF. The CDR3 region has the DNA TGTGCCAGCAGCTTAACAGGCTCTGGAAACACCATATATTTT. The rearrangement uses TRBV7-9 and TRBJ1-3; possible D gene TRBD1, 5 bases. Trimming removed 2 bases from V and 0 bases from J, with 5 bases in between. Germline V gives CDR1 SEHNR, CDR2 FQNEAQ (reference sequence). This CDR3 comprises 14 residues. Together with reference TRBV7-9 and TRBJ1-3, the CDR3 gives the full variable domain: DTGVSQNPRHKITKRGQNVTFRCDPISEHNRLYWYRQTLGQGPEFLTYFQNEAQLEKSRLLSDRFSAERPKGSFSTLEIQRTEQGDSAMYLCASSLTGSGNTIYFGEGSWLTVV.

The chain recombines TRBV9 with TRBJ2-1; D is perhaps TRBD2 (6 bases). CDR1 and CDR2 (germline): SGDLS, YYNGEE. The CDR3 consists of 15 residues. Trimming took off 4 bases at V and 3 bases at J, with 14 bases between the two ends. CDR3 DNA: TGTGCCAGCAGCCCGGGGGACGCCTTCTACAATGAGCAGTTCTTC. Translating gives CASSPGDAFYNEQFF. The full variable domain, with the rest looked up from reference TRBV9 and TRBJ2-1, is DSGVTQTPKHLITATGQRVTLRCSPRSGDLSVYWYQQSLDQGLQFLIQYYNGEERAKGNILERFSAQQFPDLHSELNLSSLELGDSALYFCASSPGDAFYNEQFFGPGTRLTVL.

This clonotype was seen only a few times. The chain carries TRBV20-1 and TRBJ2-7; a possible D gene is TRBD1 (6 bases). The CDR3 is made up of 13 amino acids. Trimming left V 2 bases short and J 4 bases short, with 12 bases between. From germline, CDR1 is DFQATT and CDR2 SNEGSKA (reference sequence). The CDR3 reads CSARTGSVYEQYF. CDR3 nucleotides: TGCAGTGCTAGAACAGGGTCCGTTTACGAGCAGTACTTC.

Concerning this clonotype: This may come from a read error, since a much larger clone is one base off. This chain links TRBV11-2 with TRBJ2-1; TRBD1 aligns across 10 bases. J was trimmed by 8 bases and V by 3 bases; bases with no gene match: 7. The CDR3 contains 15 residues. CDR1 and CDR2 (germline): SGHAT, FQNNGV. CDR3 amino acids: CASSFGTGEGYEQFF. In DNA, the CDR3 is TGTGCCAGCAGCTTCGGGACAGGGGAAGGGTATGAGCAGTTCTTC.

This clonotype was detected ten times or more. The gene calls are TRBV9 and TRBJ2-1; either TRBD1 or TRBD2 may fit D (5 bases each). The CDR3 has 16 amino acids. The germline V and J ends were trimmed by 3 bases and 3 bases, with 16 bases remaining between them. CDR1 and CDR2 from the germline V gene are SGDLS and YYNGEE. CDR3 DNA: TGTGCCAGCAGCGGTCTTGGGACCGCATACTACAATGAGCAGTTCTTC. This encodes CASSGLGTAYYNEQFF.

This clonotype was seen more than once but under ten times. The chain employs TRBV6-5 and TRBJ2-3; 8 bases agree with TRBD1. The CDR3 runs to 12 residues. Germline lookup yields CDR1 MNHEY and CDR2 SVGAGI. V lost 5 bases and J lost 6; bases outside the gene matches: 1. This CDR3 reads CASSRTGDTQYF. In DNA form, the CDR3 reads TGTGCCAGCAGTCGGACAGGGGATACGCAGTATTTT.

The chain is built from TRBV5-4 and TRBJ1-4, with a possible D match to TRBD1 (5 bases). From germline, CDR1 is SGHNT and CDR2 YYREEE (reference sequence). The V and J ends lost 4 bases and 5 bases respectively, with 9 bases between them. This CDR3 region has 13 residues. DNA for the CDR3: TGTGCCAGCAGCCGTGAGGGGAATGAAAAACTGTTTTTT. Translated, it gives CASSREGNEKLFF.

This clonotype was counted at least ten times. V is TRBV6-1 and J is TRBJ1-5; TRBD1 might be the D (5 bases). The germline CDR1 and CDR2 sequences are MNHNS and SASEGT. V lost 5 bases and J lost 0, with 14 bases in between. The CDR3 is 16 amino acids. The CDR3 is CASSPMGGYSNQPQHF. CDR3 coding DNA: TGTGCCAGCAGTCCCATGGGGGGGTATAGCAATCAGCCCCAGCATTTT.

This clonotype was picked up many times. The V and J genes are TRBV9 and TRBJ1-2; 9 bases are a match to TRBD1. V shed 3 bases and J 4 bases; nucleotides not matched to a gene: 7. Germline V gene data show CDR1 as SGDLS and CDR2 as YYNGEE. The CDR3 has 15 residues. The CDR3 DNA sequence: TGTGCCAGCAGCGCCCCGGGACAGGGCGTCTATGGCTACACCTTC. Translated: CASSAPGQGVYGYTF.

Many counts were recorded for this clonotype. J is TRBJ1-1 and V is TRBV12-3 or TRBV12-4; unclear D gene. The CDR3 totals 11 residues. V dropped 3 bases and J dropped 11 bases, with 10 bases sitting between them. Written as DNA, the CDR3 is TGTGCCAGCAGTTTTGAGGGTTGGGCTTTCTTT. Protein product: CASSFEGWAFF.

This clonotype was seen a few times. The rearrangement uses TRBV6-5 and TRBJ2-1; no definite D call. The V gene lost 10 bases and the J gene lost 6 bases, with 16 bases spanning the gap. Germline lookup yields CDR1 MNHEY and CDR2 SVGAGI. The CDR3 runs 13 residues. The CDR3 sequence: CATEYTLANEQFF. In nucleotides, the CDR3 is TGTGCCACCGAGTATACTTTAGCCAATGAGCAGTTCTTC.

A few counts support this clonotype. J is TRBJ1-1 and V is TRBV7-9; D ambiguous. The CDR3 runs to 15 residues. Germline lookup yields CDR1 SEHNR and CDR2 FQNEAQ (reference sequence). V gave up 0 bases and J gave up 2 bases, with 10 bases separating them. The CDR3 DNA sequence: TGTGCCAGCAGCTTAGCGCGGGTCGGAAACACTGAAGCTTTCTTT. This codes for CASSLARVGNTEAFF.

The V call is TRBV27, the J call TRBJ2-1; D ambiguous. Trimming stripped 9 bases from V and 4 bases from J, with 10 bases between. Germline V gives CDR1 MNHEY, CDR2 SMNVEV (reference sequence). The CDR3 consists of 12 residues. Here the CDR3 DNA reads TGTGCCAGTCAGACCGATTACAATGAGCAGTTCTTC. It translates to CASQTDYNEQFF.

This clonotype has more than one count but fewer than ten. V is TRBV12-3 or TRBV12-4 and J is TRBJ2-5, with TRBD2 as a possible D gene (6 bases). V lost 3 bases, J lost 2 bases, and 13 bases lay in between. CDR3 length: 15 residues. The CDR3 bases are TGTGCCAGCAGTTTGCGGGGTGAAGGACAAGAGACCCAGTACTTC. This sequence encodes CASSLRGEGQETQYF.

J is TRBJ2-7 and V is TRBV7-6; maybe TRBD1 (6 bases). Germline CDR1 is SGHVS and CDR2 is FNYEAQ. The length of the CDR3 is 15 residues. The V and J ends lost 6 bases and 4 bases respectively, with 19 bases between them. CDR3 sequence: CASSSSAQGGYEQYF. The CDR3 coding sequence is TGTGCCAGCAGTTCCAGCGCCCAAGGGGGATACGAGCAGTACTTC.

The chain has TRBV15 and TRBJ2-5; 9 nucleotides align to TRBD1. The CDR3 extends over 14 amino acids. The germline CDR1 and CDR2 sequences are LNHNV and YYDKDF (reference sequence). With V trimmed by 9 bases and J by 5 bases, 10 bases remained unmatched. The DNA for the CDR3 is TGTGCCACGAGGGACAGGGATCTTTCGGAGACCCAGTACTTC. Translation: CATRDRDLSETQYF.

The V call is TRBV29-1, the J call TRBJ2-1; 11 positions agree with TRBD2. J was trimmed by 8 bases and V by 0 bases; bases with no gene match: 6. The CDR3 runs to 15 residues. Germline V gene sequence: CDR1 SQVTM, CDR2 ANQGSEA. CDR3 DNA sequence: TGCAGCGTTGAAGAGATTAGCGGGAGGGCAGATGAGCAGTTCTTC. Translation: CSVEEISGRADEQFF.

This sequence joins TRBV6-2 or TRBV6-3 and TRBJ2-7, with 10 bases that match TRBD2. Looked up from germline, CDR1 is MNHEY and CDR2 is SVGEGT. The CDR3 totals 14 residues. The J segment lost 7 bases and the V segment lost 6 bases, leaving 9 bases of the junction unmatched. This CDR3 reads CASRRLAGDKEQYF. CDR3 DNA sequence: TGTGCCAGCAGAAGACTAGCGGGCGACAAGGAGCAGTACTTC.

This clonotype has a handful of counts. No conserved phenylalanine or tryptophan is present at the end of the CDR3, so a read error is the likely explanation. The DNA is omitted, as the CDR3 cannot be located on it reliably, and the CDR3 follows TCRdb's listing. The chain links TRBV7-7 to TRBJ2-7; the table's D call TRBD2 went unverified against the DNA. Inclusive of both ends, the CDR3 amounts to 11 amino acids. The germline V gene has CDR1 SSHAT and CDR2 FNYEAQ (reference sequence). CDR3 protein: CASSPLGLAPG.

The chain combines TRBV21-1 with TRBJ2-7; the D call of TRBD1 is as the table states it, not checked on the DNA. TRBV21-1 is a recognized pseudogene. The CDR3 loop spans 18 amino acids. The CDR3: CASSKVVDRGYSSYEQYF. The CDR3 region has the DNA TGTGCCAGCAGCAAAGTCGTGGACAGGGGCTACAGCTCCTACGAGCAGTACTTC.

The chain uses TRBV20-1 and TRBJ2-3; 14 bases are shared with TRBD2. The CDR3 has 15 residues. CDR1 is DFQATT and CDR2 is SNEGSKA in the germline V gene (reference sequence). With 5 bases clipped from V and 3 bases from J, the junction kept 4 bases outside the gene matches. The CDR3 sequence: CSAEGTSGRTDTQYF. CDR3 DNA sequence: TGCAGTGCTGAAGGGACTAGCGGGAGAACAGATACGCAGTATTTT.

This clonotype has more than one count but fewer than ten. The CDR3 sequence is CATGGGRLGLFF. As DNA, the CDR3 is TGTGCCACCGGGGGTGGGCGGCTGGGGCTGTTTTTT. The chain carries TRBV2 and TRBJ2-2; a weak D match, TRBD2 (6 bases). The CDR3 loop spans 12 amino acids. The V end was cut by 10 bases, the J end by 13 bases, with 19 bases between. The germline V gene encodes CDR1 SNHLY and CDR2 FYNNEI.